This T cell receptor beta chain originates from a study of CD8 T cells in Susac syndrome. For the study at large: Blood was drawn from Susac syndrome patients while they were therapy-naive, on corticosteroids, or on intravenous immunoglobulin alone.

V was cut by 4 bases and J by 0 bases, with 13 bases left in between. Germline V gives CDR1 DFQATT, CDR2 SNEGSKA (reference sequence). This CDR3 has 15 amino acids. The T cells that were sequenced for TCR beta were CD8+ and CD4+ cells from blood. RNA totalling roughly 0.5 to 1 ug underwent reverse transcription with random hexamers. The immunoSEQ assay covered 54 Vbeta and 13 Jbeta segments for CDR3. TCRdb re-called the immunoSEQ multiplex PCR reads through MiXCR, storing one row per CDR3 protein. The sample includes 170,000 or so distinct CDR3 sequences, around 94% of them seen just once. The V call is TRBV20-1, the J call TRBJ1-3; D might be TRBD1 (6 bases). The source of this sequence is a human donor with Susac syndrome. The sequencing sample was made of CD4+ T cells from PBMCs. CDR3 nucleotides: TGCAGTGCTACTGAAGGACAGCTCTCTGGAAACACCATATATTTT. This encodes CSATEGQLSGNTIYF.